This is a list of T cell receptor beta chains from one sample in a study of T cells after posttransplantation cyclophosphamide. Clones were read by immunoSEQ multiplex PCR, and TCRdb kept only the in-frame ones, dropping some. The repertoire holds over 15,000 clones, with roughly 72% as singletons. The material sequenced was PBMCs, taken after an allogeneic stem cell transplant with post-transplant cyclophosphamide. These receptors were obtained from a young adult male patient who received an allogeneic stem cell transplant from a related donor, was CMV-positive, and had acute GVHD only. Some T cells may trace back to the graft donor. Each CDR3 is given with its conserved first and last residue. A D gene is named only where the DNA matches it firmly. Clone size is not always given. Where it is, it says once, few, many or a class for expanded clones.

j_call,clone_size,d_call,v_call,cdr3_aa,cdr3_nt
TRBJ2-7,-,TRBD2,TRBV10-2,CASSATSGVYEQYF,TGCGCCAGCAGTGCAACTAGCGGGGTCTACGAGCAGTACTTC
TRBJ1-1,-,-,TRBV7-3,CASSFFRGGVALENTEAFF,TGTGCCAGCAGCTTCTTTCGGGGGGGAGTGGCACTCGAGAACACTGAAGCTTTCTTT
TRBJ1-2,-,TRBD1,TRBV6-6,CASSYRQGNYGYTF,TGTGCCAGCAGTTACCGACAGGGGAACTATGGCTACACCTTC
TRBJ2-3,-,TRBD2,TRBV7-9,CASSEVKGTSGGYTQYF,TGTGCCAGCAGCGAGGTGAAGGGGACTAGCGGGGGGTATACGCAGTATTTT
TRBJ1-2,-,-,TRBV9,CASSAPQTGPYGYTF,TGTGCCAGCAGCGCCCCCCAAACAGGGCCATATGGCTACACCTTC
TRBJ2-7,-,-,TRBV7-6,CASSGFSGKTYEQYF,TGTGCCAGCAGCGGCTTCTCCGGGAAGACCTACGAGCAGTACTTC
TRBJ1-5,-,TRBD1,TRBV5-5,CASSPGTGGNQPQHF,TGTGCCAGCAGCCCGGGGACAGGGGGGAATCAGCCCCAGCATTTT
TRBJ2-1,-,TRBD1,TRBV18,CASSPVLDRDDEQFF,TGTGCCAGCTCACCAGTCTTGGACAGGGACGATGAGCAGTTCTTC
TRBJ2-2,-,TRBD2,TRBV10-3,CATTFGRDNTGELFF,TGTGCCACAACCTTTGGGAGGGATAACACCGGGGAGCTGTTTTTT
TRBJ1-1,once,-,TRBV5-6,CASSSQVFRNTEAFF,TGTGCCAGCAGCTCCCAGGTATTCCGGAACACTGAAGCTTTCTTT
TRBJ1-3,-,-,TRBV6-5,CASREAGGNTIYF,TGTGCCAGTCGGGAAGCAGGTGGAAACACCATATATTTT
TRBJ1-2,-,TRBD1,TRBV6-1,CASSRTGGATYGYTF,TGTGCCAGCAGTCGGACAGGGGGCGCAACCTATGGCTACACCTTC
TRBJ1-2,-,TRBD1,TRBV11-3,CASSTSTGDGYTF,TGTGCCAGCAGCACATCGACAGGGGATGGCTACACCTTC
TRBJ1-1,few,-,TRBV5-6,CASSVGGLGPAQKAFF,TGTGCCAGCAGCGTTGGAGGTCTGGGCCCAGCGCAAAAAGCTTTCTTT
TRBJ1-2,few,-,TRBV11-3,CASSLGAGVGYTF,TGTGCCAGCAGCTTAGGGGCAGGGGTTGGCTACACCTTC
TRBJ1-3,-,TRBD1,TRBV4-1,CASSQGAGGSNTIYF,TGCGCCAGCAGCCAAGGGGCAGGGGGATCAAACACCATATATTTT
TRBJ2-3,-,TRBD2,TRBV6-4,CASSGTSEADTQYF,TGTGCCAGCAGTGGGACTAGCGAGGCAGATACGCAGTATTTT
TRBJ1-6,-,-,TRBV6-6,CASSYSQGSKGSPLHF,TGTGCCAGCAGTTACTCTCAGGGGAGTAAGGGTTCACCCCTCCACTTT
TRBJ1-3,-,TRBD1,TRBV28,CASSYAGQGNTIYF,TGTGCCAGCAGTTATGCGGGACAGGGAAACACCATATATTTT
TRBJ2-2,-,TRBD1,TRBV2,CASSKDRGTGELFF,TGTGCCAGCAGTAAAGACAGGGGCACCGGGGAGCTGTTTTTT
TRBJ2-6,-,-,TRBV27,CASSLSAPGGWSGANVLTF,TGTGCCAGCAGTTTATCGGCTCCAGGGGGGTGGTCTGGGGCCAACGTCCTGACTTTC
TRBJ2-7,-,-,TRBV4-1,CASSQGLATEQYF,TGCGCCAGCAGCCAAGGCCTAGCAACCGAGCAGTACTTC
TRBJ2-3,-,TRBD2,TRBV9,CASSAGLAGIDTQYF,TGTGCCAGCAGCGCGGGACTAGCGGGGATAGATACGCAGTATTTT
TRBJ1-5,-,TRBD1,TRBV2,CASRDGTGGFQPQHF,TGTGCCAGCAGGGACGGGACAGGGGGTTTTCAGCCCCAGCATTTT
TRBJ1-1,-,TRBD1,TRBV5-6,CASSLAGPGGNTEAFF,TGTGCCAGCAGCTTGGCCGGTCCAGGGGGAAACACTGAAGCTTTCTTT
TRBJ1-5,few,TRBD1,TRBV19,CASRGTGGNQPQHF,TGTGCCAGTAGGGGGACAGGGGGCAATCAGCCCCAGCATTTT
TRBJ2-2,-,-,TRBV5-1,CASSLHRPNTGELFF,TGCGCCAGCAGCTTGCACAGACCCAACACCGGGGAGCTGTTTTTT
TRBJ1-2,-,TRBD1,TRBV28,CASSFDRGDYGYTF,TGTGCCAGCAGTTTCGACAGGGGGGACTATGGCTACACCTTC
TRBJ2-1,few,-,TRBV19,CASSIGFSYNEQFF,TGTGCCAGTAGTATCGGTTTCTCCTACAATGAGCAGTTCTTC
TRBJ2-3,once,TRBD1,TRBV9,CASSKTGDSTDTQYF,TGTGCCAGCAGCAAGACAGGGGATTCCACAGATACGCAGTATTTT
TRBJ1-6,-,TRBD1,TRBV15,CATSRGGQGARNSPLHF,TGTGCCACCAGCAGAGGGGGACAGGGGGCGCGTAATTCACCCCTCCACTTT
TRBJ2-3,-,-,TRBV6-5,CASSPKQITDTQYF,TGTGCCAGCAGCCCCAAACAGATCACAGATACGCAGTATTTT
TRBJ2-2,-,-,TRBV5-4,CASSLTGLGTGELFF,TGTGCCAGCAGCTTGACGGGGTTGGGCACCGGGGAGCTGTTTTTT
TRBJ2-1,-,TRBD2,TRBV15,CATSRGGRDYNEQFF,TGTGCCACCAGCAGAGGAGGGAGGGACTACAATGAGCAGTTCTTC
TRBJ2-2,-,-,TRBV2,CASRKGENTGELFF,TGTGCCAGCAGGAAGGGGGAGAACACCGGGGAGCTGTTTTTT
TRBJ1-6,few,-,TRBV4-3,CASSQDLAKSPLHF,TGCGCCAGCAGCCAAGATTTGGCAAAGTCACCCCTCCACTTT
TRBJ1-3,-,TRBD1,TRBV7-2,CASSLGTANTIYF,TGTGCCAGCAGCCTGGGGACAGCAAACACCATATATTTT
TRBJ1-4,-,-,TRBV19,CASSERGEKLFF,TGTGCCAGTAGTGAGAGGGGGGAAAAACTGTTTTTT
TRBJ1-1,-,-,TRBV5-6,CASSLAGGAGAEAFF,TGTGCCAGCAGCTTGGCCGGAGGGGCCGGAGCTGAAGCTTTCTTT
TRBJ1-1,-,-,TRBV6-1,CASSENRAVAGANTEAFF,TGTGCCAGCAGTGAAAACAGGGCGGTCGCGGGGGCGAACACTGAAGCTTTCTTT
TRBJ2-1,-,TRBD1,TRBV18,CASSPGTGNYNEQFF,TGTGCCAGCTCTCCCGGGACAGGGAACTACAATGAGCAGTTCTTC
TRBJ2-5,once,TRBD2,TRBV7-2,CASSPRVQGGETQYF,TGTGCCAGCAGCCCCCGGGTTCAGGGAGGGGAGACCCAGTACTTC
TRBJ2-5,-,TRBD2,TRBV9,CASSPGTSGAETQYF,TGTGCCAGCAGCCCGGGGACTAGCGGGGCGGAGACCCAGTACTTC
TRBJ2-7,once,-,TRBV7-9,CASSLANRVPYEQYF,TGTGCCAGCAGCTTAGCGAACAGGGTGCCCTACGAGCAGTACTTC
TRBJ1-3,few,TRBD1,TRBV7-6,CASSLEGGRDRGNTIYF,TGTGCCAGCAGCTTAGAAGGGGGCCGGGACAGGGGGAACACCATATATTTT
TRBJ1-4,-,TRBD1,TRBV28,CASSQGQNEKLFF,TGTGCCAGCAGCCAGGGACAGAATGAAAAACTGTTTTTT
TRBJ2-2,-,TRBD2,TRBV5-1,CASSLVRTSGGGIGELFF,TGCGCCAGCAGCTTGGTGAGGACTAGCGGGGGAGGGATCGGGGAGCTGTTTTTT
TRBJ2-1,-,TRBD1,TRBV5-1,CASGTGGPNEQFF,TGCGCCAGCGGGACAGGGGGACCCAATGAGCAGTTCTTC